A single sample is the source of the 5 T cell receptor beta chains below, sequenced in a study of blood T cell repertoires in COVID-19. The method was immunoSEQ multiplex PCR; TCRdb's version includes in-frame clones alone and lacks a portion of them. The sample has some 200,000 clones; 75% to 90% are singletons. The sample comprised PBMCs or T cells enriched from blood (not recorded which). The receptor set was obtained from a man aged 35 to 55 who had recovered from COVID-19.

V is TRBV7-3 and J is TRBJ1-1; 8 bases are a match to TRBD1. The germline gives CDR1 SGHTA, CDR2 FQGTGA. The CDR3 contains 13 residues. The V segment lost 4 bases and the J segment 5 bases; nucleotides outside the gene matches: 3. The CDR3 sequence: CASSYRTGTEAFF. CDR3 nucleotide sequence: TGTGCCAGCAGCTACCGGACAGGGACTGAAGCTTTCTTT.

V gene TRBV5-1 combines with J gene TRBJ2-1; 7 bases match TRBD1. Germline CDR1 is SGHRS and CDR2 is YFSETQ. CDR3 length: 13 amino acids. Trimming cost V 7 bases and J 4 bases; bases outside gene matches: 5. The CDR3 reads CASLRQGYNEQFF. The CDR3 DNA reads as TGCGCCAGCCTTAGACAGGGATACAATGAGCAGTTCTTC.

This clone appeared once. This chain joins TRBV7-6 and TRBJ2-3, with D possibly TRBD2 on 6 matching bases. This CDR3 contains 15 residues. Trimming removed 1 base at V and 2 bases at J, with 10 bases between. Germline V gene sequence: CDR1 SGHVS, CDR2 FNYEAQ. Here the CDR3 reads CASSLGGAPTDTQYF. Here the CDR3 DNA reads TGTGCCAGCAGCTTAGGCGGGGCTCCCACAGATACGCAGTATTTT.

This chain joins TRBV5-6 and TRBJ1-1, with unresolved D. CDR3 size: 13 residues. The germline gives CDR1 SGHDT, CDR2 YYEEEE. The V gene lost 3 bases and the J gene lost 0 bases, with 6 bases spanning the gap. The CDR3 DNA reads TGTGCCAGCAGCTCCACACTGAACACTGAAGCTTTCTTT. This gives the protein CASSSTLNTEAFF.

This chain links TRBV6-1 with TRBJ1-4; maybe TRBD1 (5 bases). V was clipped by 2 bases and J by 4 bases, with 11 bases between them. Germline assignment: CDR1 MNHNS and CDR2 SASEGT. CDR3 size: 15 residues. Here the CDR3 DNA reads TGTGCCAGCAGTGAACCGGGACTCATTAATGAAAAACTGTTTTTT. Translating gives CASSEPGLINEKLFF.